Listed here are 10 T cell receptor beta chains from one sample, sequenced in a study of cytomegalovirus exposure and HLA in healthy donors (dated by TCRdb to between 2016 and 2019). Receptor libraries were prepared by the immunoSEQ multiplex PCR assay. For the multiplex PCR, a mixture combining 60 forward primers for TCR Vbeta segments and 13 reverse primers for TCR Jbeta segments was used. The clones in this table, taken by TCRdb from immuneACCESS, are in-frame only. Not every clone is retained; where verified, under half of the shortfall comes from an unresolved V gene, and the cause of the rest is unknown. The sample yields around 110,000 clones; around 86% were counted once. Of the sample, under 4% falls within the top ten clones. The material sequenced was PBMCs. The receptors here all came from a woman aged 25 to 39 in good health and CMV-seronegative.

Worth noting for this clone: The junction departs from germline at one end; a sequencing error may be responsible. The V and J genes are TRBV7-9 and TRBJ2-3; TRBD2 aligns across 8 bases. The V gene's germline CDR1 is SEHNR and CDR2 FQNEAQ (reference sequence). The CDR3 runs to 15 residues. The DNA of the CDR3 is TGTTCCAGCAGCTCTAGCGGGCCTAGCACAGATACGCAGTATTTT. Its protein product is CSSSSSGPSTDTQYF.

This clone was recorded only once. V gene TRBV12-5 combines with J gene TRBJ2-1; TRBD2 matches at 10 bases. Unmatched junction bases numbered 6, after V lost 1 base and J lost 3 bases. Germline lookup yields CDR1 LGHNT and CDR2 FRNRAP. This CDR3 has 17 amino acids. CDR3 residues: CASGLDIAGGLYNEQFF. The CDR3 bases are TGTGCTAGTGGTTTGGATATAGCGGGAGGACTCTACAATGAGCAGTTCTTC. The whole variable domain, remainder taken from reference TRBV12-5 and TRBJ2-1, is DARVTQTPRHKVTEMGQEVTMRCQPILGHNTVFWYRQTMMQGLELLAYFRNRAPLDDSGMPKDRFSAEMPDATLATLKIQPSEPRDSAVYFCASGLDIAGGLYNEQFFGPGTRLTVL.

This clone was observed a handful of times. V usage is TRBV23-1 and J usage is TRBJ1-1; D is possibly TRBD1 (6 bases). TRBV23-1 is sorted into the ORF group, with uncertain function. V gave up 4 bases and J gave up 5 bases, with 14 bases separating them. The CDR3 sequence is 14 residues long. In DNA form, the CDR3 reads TGCGCCAGCAGTCTAAATCGGCAGGGGACTGAAGCTTTCTTT. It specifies CASSLNRQGTEAFF.

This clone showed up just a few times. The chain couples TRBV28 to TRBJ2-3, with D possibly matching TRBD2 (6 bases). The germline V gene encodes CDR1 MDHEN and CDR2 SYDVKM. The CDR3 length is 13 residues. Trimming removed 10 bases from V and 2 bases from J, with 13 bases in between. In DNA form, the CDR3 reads TGTGCCACCCAGTGGGAGGCCACAGATACGCAGTATTTT. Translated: CATQWEATDTQYF.

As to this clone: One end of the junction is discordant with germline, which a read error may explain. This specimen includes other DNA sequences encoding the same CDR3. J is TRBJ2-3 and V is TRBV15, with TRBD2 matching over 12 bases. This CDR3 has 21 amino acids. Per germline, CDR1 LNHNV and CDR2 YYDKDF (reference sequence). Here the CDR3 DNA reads TGCGCCACCAGCCCAGACGTACCGACTAGCGGGAGTTTGGGGCTCAGGGATACGCAGTATTTT. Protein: CATSPDVPTSGSLGLRDTQYF.

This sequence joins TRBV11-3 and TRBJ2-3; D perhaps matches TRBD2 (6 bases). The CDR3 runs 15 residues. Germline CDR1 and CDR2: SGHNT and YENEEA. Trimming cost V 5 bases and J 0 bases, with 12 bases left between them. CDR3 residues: CASSALRGSTDTQYF. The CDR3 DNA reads TGTGCCAGCAGCGCCCTGCGGGGTAGCACAGATACGCAGTATTTT.

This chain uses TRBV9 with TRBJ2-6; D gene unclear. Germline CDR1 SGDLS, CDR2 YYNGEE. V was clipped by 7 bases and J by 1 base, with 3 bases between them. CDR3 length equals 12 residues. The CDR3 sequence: CASQSGANVLTF. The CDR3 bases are TGTGCCAGCCAATCTGGGGCCAACGTCCTGACTTTC. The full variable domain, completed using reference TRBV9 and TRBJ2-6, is DSGVTQTPKHLITATGQRVTLRCSPRSGDLSVYWYQQSLDQGLQFLIQYYNGEERAKGNILERFSAQQFPDLHSELNLSSLELGDSALYFCASQSGANVLTFGAGSRLTVL.

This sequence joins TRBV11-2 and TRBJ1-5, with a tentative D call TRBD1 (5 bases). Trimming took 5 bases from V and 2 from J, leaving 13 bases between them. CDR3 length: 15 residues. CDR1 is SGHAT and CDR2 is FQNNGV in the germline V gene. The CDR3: CASSQSGHRNQPQHF. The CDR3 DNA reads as TGTGCCAGCAGCCAATCTGGACACCGCAATCAGCCCCAGCATTTT.

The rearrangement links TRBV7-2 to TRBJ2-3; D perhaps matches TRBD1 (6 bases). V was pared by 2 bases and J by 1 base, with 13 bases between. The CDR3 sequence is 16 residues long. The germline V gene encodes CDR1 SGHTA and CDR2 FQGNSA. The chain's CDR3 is CASSLWVGGRTDTQYF. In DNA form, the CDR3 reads TGTGCCAGCAGCTTATGGGTTGGGGGCCGCACAGATACGCAGTATTTT.

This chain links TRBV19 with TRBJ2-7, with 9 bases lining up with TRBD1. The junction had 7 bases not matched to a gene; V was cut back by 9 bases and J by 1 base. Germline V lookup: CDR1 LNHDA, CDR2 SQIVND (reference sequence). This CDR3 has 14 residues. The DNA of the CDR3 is TGTGCCAGCAACTCTGGGACAGGGTCCTACGAGCAGTACTTC. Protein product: CASNSGTGSYEQYF.